The following is a T cell receptor beta chain sequence with its context. Its antigen is unidentified. The data derive from a study of T cells in Graves' hyperthyroidism and ophthalmopathy. It was RNA transcripts that yielded the amplified TCR beta CDR3 regions. The HTBI set primed first-round TCR CDR3 RT-PCR. TCRdb fed the multiplex PCR reads into MiXCR, producing one record per CDR3 protein. The sample has some 740,000 distinct CDR3 sequences, around 13% seen once; the top ten hold roughly 10%. Points from the study as a whole: Within blood appeared most thyroid clonotypes that had expanded above 0.001.

This CDR3 region has 13 residues. Trimming removed 4 bases from V and 5 bases from J; junction bases left unmatched: 2. In germline, CDR1 is SEHNR, CDR2 FQNEAQ (reference sequence). A lack of ophthalmopathy progression within 18 months defined stable Graves' hyperthyroidism. Uncontrolled infection, other autoimmune disease, pregnancy or lactation barred patients from enrollment. Thyroid ultrasound, orbital computed tomography, clinical symptoms, and serum thyroxine and TRAb underpinned diagnoses. Sample: blood. This chain uses TRBV7-9 with TRBJ2-1; 7 bases map to TRBD1. The clonotype comes from a woman aged 18 to 35 with Graves' hyperthyroidism. The CDR3 DNA reads TGTGCCAGCAGCTCGCAGGGGGACAATGAGCAGTTCTTC. Protein: CASSSQGDNEQFF.